A single T cell receptor beta chain is shown here with its context. A single count supports this clone. The specificity of this receptor is unknown. Nothing much larger sits one base from this clone, and base qualities are not available. The receptor library was made with the immunoSEQ multiplex PCR assay. TCRdb limited this immuneACCESS table to in-frame rearrangements with V and J called. A share of clones is missing; checked studies link under half to unresolved V genes, and the rest is unexplained. The sample includes 71,000 or so clones, with more than 75% observed a single time. Just over 0.85% of the sample rests with the top ten. The study tested focal radiation therapy combined with CTLA-4 blockade (ipilimumab) in patients with chemo-refractory metastatic non-small-cell lung cancer. The data are from a study of radiotherapy plus CTLA-4 blockade in lung cancer (dated by TCRdb to between 2017 and 2018). With regard to the full study: Objective responses occurred in about 19% of enrolled patients, and around 29% achieved disease control. What the authors observed across the whole study: After treatment with radiotherapy and ipilimumab, TCR clones that came from tumors expanded in the peripheral blood. Early dynamic changes in blood T cell clones, together with increased serum interferon-beta after radiation, were reported as the strongest predictors of response.

The CDR3 spans 16 residues, from the cysteine through the phenylalanine. The read is trimmed to its CDR3 DNA, 48 bases read in frame from base 1. Trimming leaves V shorter by 5 bases and J shorter by 4 bases, with the junction holding 9 bases beyond the gene matches. The germline V gene (reference sequence) specifies SEHNR as CDR1 and FQNEAQ as CDR2. The sequence was collected from a human donor with non-small cell lung cancer who had stable disease on radiotherapy plus ipilimumab. The rearrangement combines TRBV7-9 with TRBJ2-5, with 11 bases in between that match TRBD1. This specimen consisted of peripheral blood, obtained from a patient treated with radiotherapy plus ipilimumab. Here is the DNA: TGTGCCAGCAGCAGTGGACAGGGGGCTTTAGGAGAGACCCAGTACTTC. This is translated as CASSSGQGALGETQYF.